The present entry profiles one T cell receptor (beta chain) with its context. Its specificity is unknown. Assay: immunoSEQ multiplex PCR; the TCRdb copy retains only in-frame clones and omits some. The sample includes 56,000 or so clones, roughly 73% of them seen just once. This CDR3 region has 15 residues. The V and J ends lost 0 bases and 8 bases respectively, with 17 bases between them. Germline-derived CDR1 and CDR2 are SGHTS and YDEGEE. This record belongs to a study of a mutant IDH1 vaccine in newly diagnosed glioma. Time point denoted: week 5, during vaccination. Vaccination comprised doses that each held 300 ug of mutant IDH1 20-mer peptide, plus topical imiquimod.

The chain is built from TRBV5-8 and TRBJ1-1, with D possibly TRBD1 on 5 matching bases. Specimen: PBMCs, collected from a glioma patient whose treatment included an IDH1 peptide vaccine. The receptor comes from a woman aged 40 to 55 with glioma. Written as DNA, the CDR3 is TGTGCCAGCAGCTTGGGGGGGTATCGGGGCTCCGAAGCTTTCTTT. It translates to CASSLGGYRGSEAFF.